This is a list of T cell receptor beta chains from one sample in a study of technical replicates of blood from a handful of donors. Clones were sequenced by immunoSEQ multiplex PCR, and TCRdb holds only the in-frame ones, with some missing. The sample holds 85,000 to 100,000 clones, approximately 90% seen once. Material for sequencing was T cells isolated from PBMCs. All receptors come from a human donor in good health. Each CDR3 is given with its conserved first and last residue. D genes are given only for firm matches. Where a row states a size, it is once, few, many or the class of an expanded clone; other rows omit it.

v_call: TRBV28; j_call: TRBJ1-2; d_call: TRBD1; clone_size: NA; cdr3_aa: CAGYGTGSYGYTF; cdr3_nt: TGTGCCGGCTACGGGACAGGGAGCTATGGCTACACCTTC
v_call: TRBV7-7; j_call: TRBJ2-2; d_call: TRBD2; clone_size: once; cdr3_aa: CASSTSPNTGELFF; cdr3_nt: TGTGCTAGCTCGACTAGCCCGAACACCGGGGAGCTGTTTTTT
v_call: TRBV4-1; j_call: TRBJ2-1; d_call: TRBD2; clone_size: NA; cdr3_aa: CASSRAGGRYNEQFF; cdr3_nt: TGCGCCAGCAGCCGAGCGGGGGGGAGATACAATGAGCAGTTCTTC
v_call: TRBV12-1; j_call: TRBJ1-2; d_call: NA; clone_size: NA; cdr3_aa: CASSPIGIRLNYGYTF; cdr3_nt: TGTGCCAGCAGCCCAATCGGAATCCGACTAAACTATGGCTACACCTTC
v_call: TRBV5-4; j_call: TRBJ1-5; d_call: NA; clone_size: NA; cdr3_aa: CASSLGGGRHDQPQHF; cdr3_nt: TGTGCCAGCAGCTTGGGCGGGGGGCGTCATGATCAGCCCCAGCATTTT
v_call: TRBV14; j_call: TRBJ2-5; d_call: NA; clone_size: once; cdr3_aa: CASQNGAQSGETQYF; cdr3_nt: TGTGCCAGCCAGAATGGGGCCCAAAGTGGAGAGACCCAGTACTTC
v_call: TRBV6-5; j_call: TRBJ1-4; d_call: NA; clone_size: NA; cdr3_aa: CASSYDGEKLFF; cdr3_nt: TGTGCCAGCAGTTACGATGGCGAAAAACTGTTTTTT
v_call: TRBV19; j_call: TRBJ1-2; d_call: NA; clone_size: NA; cdr3_aa: CASLLAHREDGYTF; cdr3_nt: TGTGCCAGTTTGCTTGCCCACCGGGAGGATGGCTACACCTTC
v_call: TRBV6-5; j_call: TRBJ2-7; d_call: NA; clone_size: NA; cdr3_aa: CASSLYNSYEQYF; cdr3_nt: TGTGCCAGCAGTTTATACAACTCCTACGAGCAGTACTTC
v_call: TRBV7-2; j_call: TRBJ2-7; d_call: TRBD2; clone_size: NA; cdr3_aa: CASSLGLGGTSHEQYF; cdr3_nt: TGTGCCAGCAGCTTAGGCCTGGGGGGGACTAGCCACGAGCAGTACTTC
v_call: TRBV12-5; j_call: TRBJ1-2; d_call: NA; clone_size: NA; cdr3_aa: CASGLARPFGNSYTF; cdr3_nt: TGTGCTAGTGGTTTGGCGCGGCCCTTTGGAAATAGCTACACCTTC
v_call: TRBV27; j_call: TRBJ2-3; d_call: TRBD2; clone_size: NA; cdr3_aa: CASSLTSGLHTQYF; cdr3_nt: TGTGCCAGCAGTTTAACTAGCGGGCTACATACGCAGTATTTT
v_call: TRBV7-9; j_call: TRBJ2-3; d_call: TRBD2; clone_size: NA; cdr3_aa: CASSRRTSGRNTQYF; cdr3_nt: TGTGCCAGCAGCCGGCGGACTAGCGGGAGGAATACGCAGTATTTT
v_call: TRBV11-2; j_call: TRBJ2-5; d_call: TRBD2; clone_size: NA; cdr3_aa: CASSPGLVVETQYF; cdr3_nt: TGTGCCAGCAGCCCGGGACTAGTTGTCGAGACCCAGTACTTC
v_call: TRBV25-1; j_call: TRBJ1-2; d_call: NA; clone_size: NA; cdr3_aa: CASSESGSHYGYTF; cdr3_nt: TGTGCCAGCAGTGAATCGGGGTCGCACTATGGCTACACCTTC
v_call: TRBV10-1; j_call: TRBJ1-6; d_call: TRBD1; clone_size: NA; cdr3_aa: CASRKDRYNSPLHF; cdr3_nt: TGCGCCAGCAGAAAGGACAGGTATAATTCACCCCTCCACTTT
v_call: TRBV7-8; j_call: TRBJ1-5; d_call: NA; clone_size: NA; cdr3_aa: CASTISGSPYSNQPQHF; cdr3_nt: TGTGCCAGCACCATCTCGGGAAGCCCTTATAGCAATCAGCCCCAGCATTTT
v_call: TRBV7-9; j_call: TRBJ2-7; d_call: TRBD2; clone_size: NA; cdr3_aa: CASSSTRSSGGPTYEQYF; cdr3_nt: TGTGCCAGCAGCTCGACCCGTTCTAGCGGAGGCCCCACCTACGAGCAGTACTTC
v_call: TRBV10-2; j_call: TRBJ2-2; d_call: TRBD1; clone_size: NA; cdr3_aa: CASTPRGTGGFGELFF; cdr3_nt: TGCGCCAGCACCCCACGGGGGACAGGGGGCTTCGGGGAGCTGTTTTTT
v_call: TRBV10-3; j_call: TRBJ2-1; d_call: TRBD2; clone_size: NA; cdr3_aa: CAISLRTSGKNEQFF; cdr3_nt: TGTGCCATCAGCTTACGGACTAGCGGGAAGAATGAGCAGTTCTTC
v_call: TRBV29-1; j_call: TRBJ2-1; d_call: NA; clone_size: NA; cdr3_aa: CSEAPQGLENEQFF; cdr3_nt: TGCAGCGAAGCCCCCCAGGGATTGGAAAATGAGCAGTTCTTC
v_call: TRBV28; j_call: TRBJ1-1; d_call: TRBD1; clone_size: NA; cdr3_aa: CASSRGLQGTEAFF; cdr3_nt: TGTGCCAGCAGCCGTGGCCTACAGGGGACTGAAGCTTTCTTT
v_call: TRBV28; j_call: TRBJ2-7; d_call: NA; clone_size: NA; cdr3_aa: CASSLLRGTTYEQYF; cdr3_nt: TGTGCCAGCAGTTTACTACGCGGGACGACCTACGAGCAGTACTTC
v_call: TRBV6-5; j_call: TRBJ1-1; d_call: NA; clone_size: NA; cdr3_aa: CASSLRRDTEAFF; cdr3_nt: TGTGCCAGCAGCCTAAGGAGGGACACTGAAGCTTTCTTT